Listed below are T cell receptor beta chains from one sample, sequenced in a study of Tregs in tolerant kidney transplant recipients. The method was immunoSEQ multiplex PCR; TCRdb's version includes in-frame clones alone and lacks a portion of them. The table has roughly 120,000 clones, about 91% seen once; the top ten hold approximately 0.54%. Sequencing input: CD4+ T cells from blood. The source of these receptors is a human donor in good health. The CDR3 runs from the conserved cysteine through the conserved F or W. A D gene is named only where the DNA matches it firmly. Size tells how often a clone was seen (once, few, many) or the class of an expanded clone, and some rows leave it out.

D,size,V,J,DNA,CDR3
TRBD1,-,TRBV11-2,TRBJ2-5,TGTGCCAGCAGCTTAGGGGACAGCGGCCCCGCGACCCAGTACTTC,CASSLGDSGPATQYF
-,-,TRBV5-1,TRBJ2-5,TGCGCCAGCAGCTTGCTGCGGCAAGAGACCCAGTACTTC,CASSLLRQETQYF
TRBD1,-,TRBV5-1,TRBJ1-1,TGCGCCAGCAGCAACAGGGGGGACACTGAAGCTTTCTTT,CASSNRGDTEAFF
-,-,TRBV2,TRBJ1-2,TGTGTTTGGGGTGACTATGGCTACACCTTC,CVWGDYGYTF
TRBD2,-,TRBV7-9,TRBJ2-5,TGTGCCAGCAGCTTACTAGCGGGAAGTCAAGAGACCCAGTACTTC,CASSLLAGSQETQYF
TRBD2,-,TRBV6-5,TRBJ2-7,TGTGCCAGCACCAGACTAGCGGGGGACGGAAACGAGCAGTACTTC,CASTRLAGDGNEQYF
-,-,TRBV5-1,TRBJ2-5,TGCGCCAGCAGCTCAGGGATTATGCAAGAGACCCAGTACTTC,CASSSGIMQETQYF
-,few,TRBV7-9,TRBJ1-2,TGTGCCAGCAGCTTAGCGAGTCCACTTTATGGCTACACCTTC,CASSLASPLYGYTF
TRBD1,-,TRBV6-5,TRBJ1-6,TGTGCCAGCAGTTACGCCTGGGACAGCGGTTCACCCCTCCACTTT,CASSYAWDSGSPLHF
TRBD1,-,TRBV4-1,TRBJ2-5,TGCGCCAGCAGCCAAGGGGACAGGGGGGCGGAGACCCAGTACTTC,CASSQGDRGAETQYF
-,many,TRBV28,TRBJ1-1,TGTGCCAGCAGTTTAGTGCCAGTGAACACTGAAGCTTTCTTT,CASSLVPVNTEAFF
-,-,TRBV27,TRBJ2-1,TGTGCCAGCAGTTTATGGGACTCCCACGGAGTCAATGAGCAGTTCTTC,CASSLWDSHGVNEQFF
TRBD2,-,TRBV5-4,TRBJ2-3,TGTGCCAGCAGCCCCCCGGGACTAGCAATAGATACGCAGTATTTT,CASSPPGLAIDTQYF
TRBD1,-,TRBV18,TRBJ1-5,TGTGCCAGCTCACCATTTCAGGGGGCAGATCAGCCCCAGCATTTT,CASSPFQGADQPQHF
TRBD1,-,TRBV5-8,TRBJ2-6,TGTGCCAGCAGCGCTAGACAGGGTATCCTCTCTGGGGCCAACGTCCTGACTTTC,CASSARQGILSGANVLTF
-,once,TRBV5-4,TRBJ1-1,TGTGCCAGCAGCTTGGCCGTCAAGAACACTGAAGCTTTCTTT,CASSLAVKNTEAFF
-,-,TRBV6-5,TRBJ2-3,TGTGCCAGACACCTAGAGCGGCACACAGATACGCAGTATTTT,CARHLERHTDTQYF
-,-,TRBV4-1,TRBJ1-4,TGCGCCAGCAGCCAAGCCCAATCAACTAATGAAAAACTGTTTTTT,CASSQAQSTNEKLFF
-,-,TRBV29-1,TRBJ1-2,TGCAGCGTTCTGGAACAGTTAGCCTATGGCTACACCTTC,CSVLEQLAYGYTF
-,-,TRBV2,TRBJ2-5,TGTGCCAGCGGGGTTCTAGACAGCTCTCAAGAGACCCAGTACTTC,CASGVLDSSQETQYF
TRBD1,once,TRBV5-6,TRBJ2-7,TGTGCCAGCAGCCACGGACAGGGCTCCTACGAGCAGTACTTC,CASSHGQGSYEQYF
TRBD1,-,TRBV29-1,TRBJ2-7,TGCAGCGCCTACTCCGGGACAGGGTCCTACGAGCAGTACTTC,CSAYSGTGSYEQYF
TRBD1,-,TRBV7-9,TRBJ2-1,TGTGCCAGCATCCGACAGGGTCCCCTCAGCAATGAGCAGTTCTTC,CASIRQGPLSNEQFF
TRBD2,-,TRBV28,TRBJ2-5,TGTGCCAGCAGTTCTCTAGCGGGGCCACGCGAGACCCAGTACTTC,CASSSLAGPRETQYF
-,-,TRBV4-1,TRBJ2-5,TGCGCCAGCAGCCAGATAGCGTTGCCACAAGAGACCCAGTACTTC,CASSQIALPQETQYF
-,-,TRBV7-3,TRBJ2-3,TGTGCCAGCAGCATCGTCGCTAGCGCGCCAGATACGCAGTATTTT,CASSIVASAPDTQYF
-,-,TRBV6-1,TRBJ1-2,TGTGCCAGCAGTGAAGGGTGGGGGCAGAACTATGGCTACACCTTC,CASSEGWGQNYGYTF
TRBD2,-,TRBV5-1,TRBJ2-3,TGCGCCAGCAGTCGTAGCGGGGGGAGCACAGATACGCAGTATTTT,CASSRSGGSTDTQYF